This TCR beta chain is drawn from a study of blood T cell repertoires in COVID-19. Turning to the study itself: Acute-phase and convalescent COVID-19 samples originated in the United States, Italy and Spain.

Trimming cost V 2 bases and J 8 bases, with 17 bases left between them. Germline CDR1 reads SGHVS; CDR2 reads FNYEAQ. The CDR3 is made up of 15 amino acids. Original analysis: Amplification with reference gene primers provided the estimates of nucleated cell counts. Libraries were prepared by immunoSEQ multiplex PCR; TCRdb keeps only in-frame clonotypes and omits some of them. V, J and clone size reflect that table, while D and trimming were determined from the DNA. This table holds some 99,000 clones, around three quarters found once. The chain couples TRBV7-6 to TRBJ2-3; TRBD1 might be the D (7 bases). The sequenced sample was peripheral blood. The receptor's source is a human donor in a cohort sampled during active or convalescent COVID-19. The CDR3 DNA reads TGTGCCAGCAGCTTAAACCCGTTTCAGGGGGGTACGCAGTATTTT. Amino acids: CASSLNPFQGGTQYF.